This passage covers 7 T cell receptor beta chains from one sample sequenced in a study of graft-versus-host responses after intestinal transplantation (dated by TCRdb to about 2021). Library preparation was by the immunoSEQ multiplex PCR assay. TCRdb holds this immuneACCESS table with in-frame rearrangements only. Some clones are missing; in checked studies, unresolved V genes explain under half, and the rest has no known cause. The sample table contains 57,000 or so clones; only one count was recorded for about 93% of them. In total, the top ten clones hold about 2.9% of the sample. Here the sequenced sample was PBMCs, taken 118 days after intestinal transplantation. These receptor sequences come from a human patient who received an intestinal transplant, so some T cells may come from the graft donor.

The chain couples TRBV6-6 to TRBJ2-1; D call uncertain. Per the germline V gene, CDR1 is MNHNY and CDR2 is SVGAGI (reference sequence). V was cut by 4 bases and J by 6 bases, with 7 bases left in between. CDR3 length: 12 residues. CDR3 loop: CASSSRTNEQFF. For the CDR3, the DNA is TGTGCCAGCAGTTCGCGGACCAATGAGCAGTTCTTC.

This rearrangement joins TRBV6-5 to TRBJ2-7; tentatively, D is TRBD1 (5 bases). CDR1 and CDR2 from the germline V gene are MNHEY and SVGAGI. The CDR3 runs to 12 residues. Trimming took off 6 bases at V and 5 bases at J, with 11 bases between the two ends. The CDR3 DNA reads TGTGCCAGCAGCCCGACAGTCCACGAGCAGTACTTC. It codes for CASSPTVHEQYF.

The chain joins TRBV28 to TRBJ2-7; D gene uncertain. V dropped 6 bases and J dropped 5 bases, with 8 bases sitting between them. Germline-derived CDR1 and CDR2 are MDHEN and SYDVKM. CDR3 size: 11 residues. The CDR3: CASRNFNEQYF. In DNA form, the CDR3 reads TGTGCCAGCAGAAACTTCAACGAGCAGTACTTC.

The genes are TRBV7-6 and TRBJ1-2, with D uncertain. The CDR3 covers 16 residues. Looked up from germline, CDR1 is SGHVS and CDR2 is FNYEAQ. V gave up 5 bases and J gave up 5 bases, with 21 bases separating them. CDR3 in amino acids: CASSGRTGMLGYGYTF. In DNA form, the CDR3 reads TGTGCCAGCAGCGGTCGGACCGGCATGTTAGGGTATGGCTACACCTTC.

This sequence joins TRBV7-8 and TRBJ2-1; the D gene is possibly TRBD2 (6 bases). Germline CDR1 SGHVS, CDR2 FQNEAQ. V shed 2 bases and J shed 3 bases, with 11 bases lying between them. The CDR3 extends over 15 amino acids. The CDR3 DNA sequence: TGTGCCAGCAGCTTATCAGTAGCGGACTACAATGAGCAGTTCTTC. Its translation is CASSLSVADYNEQFF.

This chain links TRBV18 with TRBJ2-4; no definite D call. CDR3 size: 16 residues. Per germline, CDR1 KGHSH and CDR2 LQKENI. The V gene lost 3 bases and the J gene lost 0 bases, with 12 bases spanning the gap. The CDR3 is CASSPPGSLAKNIQYF. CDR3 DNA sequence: TGTGCCAGCTCACCCCCTGGCTCGCTAGCCAAAAACATTCAGTACTTC.

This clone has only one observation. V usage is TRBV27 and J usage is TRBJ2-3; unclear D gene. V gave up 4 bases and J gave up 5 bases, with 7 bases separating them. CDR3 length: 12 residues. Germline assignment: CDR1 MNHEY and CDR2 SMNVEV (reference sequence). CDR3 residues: CASSWRGDTQYF. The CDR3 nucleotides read TGTGCCAGCAGTTGGAGAGGAGATACGCAGTATTTT.